The 18 T cell receptor beta chains listed next were all sequenced from one sample in a study of T cell responses to AZD1222 COVID-19 vaccine. Only in-frame clones appear in the TCRdb table, and some are missing; sequencing was by immunoSEQ multiplex PCR. The table shows about 63,000 clones, with 80% to 90% occurring only once. The material sequenced was peripheral blood, taken 28 days after the second AZD1222 dose. These receptors all come from an adult who received the AZD1222 COVID-19 vaccine.

The chain uses TRBV5-4 and TRBJ1-2; 9 bases fit TRBD1. The length of the CDR3 is 15 residues. Germline trimming cut 4 bases from V and 7 bases from J; bases unmatched to any gene: 11. CDR1 and CDR2 from the germline V gene are SGHNT and YYREEE (reference sequence). CDR3 in amino acids: CASSPRTGDVFGYTF. The CDR3, as DNA: TGTGCCAGCAGCCCCCGGACAGGGGATGTCTTTGGCTACACCTTC.

This clone was detected a few times. The chain carries TRBV4-3 and TRBJ2-1; D ambiguous. The CDR3 consists of 14 residues. Germline CDR1 reads LGHNA; CDR2 reads YSLEER. With 2 bases removed from V and 4 bases from J, the gap between germline ends came to 9 bases. The CDR3 coding sequence is TGCGCCAGCAGCCAACTTACAGTGTACAATGAGCAGTTCTTC. It codes for CASSQLTVYNEQFF.

This clone was detected only once. V and J are TRBV3-1 (or the pseudogene TRBV3-2) and TRBJ2-7, with 7 bases lining up with TRBD2. Germline assignment: CDR1 LGHDT and CDR2 YNNKEL (reference sequence). Trimming cost V 3 bases and J 4 bases; bases outside gene matches: 0. The CDR3 covers 12 residues. The CDR3, as DNA: TGTGCCAGCAGCCACGGGGGGTACGAGCAGTACTTC. This codes for CASSHGGYEQYF.

The chain recombines TRBV7-9 with TRBJ2-1, with D unclear. The CDR3 has 13 amino acids. Trimming removed 1 base from V and 6 bases from J, with 7 bases in between. From germline, CDR1 is SEHNR and CDR2 FQNEAQ (reference sequence). The CDR3 DNA follows: TGTGCCAGCAGCTTAGTAGGGTCCAATGAGCAGTTCTTC. It translates to CASSLVGSNEQFF. The full variable domain, its missing parts supplied by reference TRBV7-9 and TRBJ2-1, is DTGVSQNPRHKITKRGQNVTFRCDPISEHNRLYWYRQTLGQGPEFLTYFQNEAQLEKSRLLSDRFSAERPKGSFSTLEIQRTEQGDSAMYLCASSLVGSNEQFFGPGTRLTVL.

This chain links TRBV18 with TRBJ1-6; D unclear. The germline V gene encodes CDR1 KGHSH and CDR2 LQKENI. V was trimmed by 3 bases and J by 8 bases, leaving 5 bases between them. This CDR3 has 12 amino acids. CDR3 sequence: CASSPLDSPLHF. The CDR3 DNA reads as TGTGCCAGCTCACCTCTTGATTCACCCCTCCACTTT.

This clone came up a few times. The CDR3 loop reads CATSDLTSGGYEQFF. The DNA of the CDR3 is TGTGCCACCAGTGATTTGACTAGCGGGGGGTATGAGCAGTTCTTC. This chain uses TRBV24-1 with TRBJ2-1, with TRBD2 matching 12 bases. Germline V gives CDR1 KGHDR, CDR2 SFDVKD. V was pared by 0 bases and J by 8 bases, with 1 base of the junction left unmatched. This CDR3 spans 15 amino acids.

V is TRBV11-1 and J is TRBJ2-1; a possible D gene is TRBD2 (6 bases). Germline loops: CDR1 SGHAT, CDR2 FQDESV (reference sequence). This CDR3 is built from 16 residues. Trimming shortened V by 3 bases and J by 0 bases, and 12 bases separated the two germline ends. CDR3 coding DNA: TGTGCCAGCAGCTTCTGGAGGGGCCCCTCCTACAATGAGCAGTTCTTC. Its protein product is CASSFWRGPSYNEQFF.

CDR3 protein: CASSINRTPGATEAFF. DNA of the CDR3: TGCGCCAGCAGCATAAACAGGACCCCGGGCGCCACTGAAGCTTTCTTT. This chain connects TRBV5-1 to TRBJ1-1; TRBD1 might be the D (5 bases). The V end was cut by 4 bases, the J end by 4 bases, with 20 bases between. CDR3 length: 16 residues. The germline CDR1 and CDR2 sequences are SGHRS and YFSETQ.

The sample holds a few counts of this clone. V and J are TRBV5-5 and TRBJ2-7; 9 bases agree with TRBD1. Germline values: CDR1 SGHKS, CDR2 YYEKEE (reference sequence). This CDR3 region has 19 residues. V lost 1 base to trimming and J lost 0 bases; unmatched junction nucleotides: 14. CDR3 amino acids: CASSLTGGARPVFSYEQYF. The CDR3 nucleotides read TGTGCCAGCAGCTTGACAGGGGGCGCCCGACCCGTGTTCTCCTACGAGCAGTACTTC.

The rearrangement joins TRBV7-9 to TRBJ2-3, with 7 bases lining up with TRBD1. CDR1 SEHNR and CDR2 FQNEAQ come from the germline V gene (reference sequence). The ends lost 5 bases at V and 2 bases at J; junction bases unmatched: 4. The CDR3 runs 14 residues. CDR3 in amino acids: CASSPDRDTDTQYF. In nucleotides, the CDR3 is TGTGCCAGCAGCCCCGACAGGGACACAGATACGCAGTATTTT.

The gene calls are TRBV30 and TRBJ2-4; D uncertain. From germline, CDR1 is GTSNPN and CDR2 SVGIG (reference sequence). Trimming removed 1 base at V and 6 bases at J, with 13 bases between. The CDR3 runs 14 residues. CDR3 region: CAWSDSPSPNIQYF. Here the CDR3 DNA reads TGTGCCTGGAGTGACAGCCCGTCCCCAAACATTCAGTACTTC.

The J gene is TRBJ2-5, the V gene TRBV6-5; 8 bases are a match to TRBD2. Trimming cost V 2 bases and J 1 base; bases outside gene matches: 6. Germline V gives CDR1 MNHEY, CDR2 SVGAGI. This CDR3 comprises 16 residues. The CDR3 region has the DNA TGTGCCAGCAGTTACGGGGCGGGGGGCTTCCAAGAGACCCAGTACTTC. Encoded protein: CASSYGAGGFQETQYF.

The CDR3 sequence: CASSSPNTGELFF. In DNA form, the CDR3 reads TGTGCCAGCAGCTCACCGAACACCGGGGAGCTGTTTTTT. The chain carries TRBV7-2 and TRBJ2-2; D gene ambiguous. Germline values: CDR1 SGHTA, CDR2 FQGNSA. The CDR3 spans 13 residues. The V gene lost 4 bases and the J gene lost 0 bases, with 3 bases spanning the gap.

The V call is TRBV7-8, the J call TRBJ1-3; TRBD1 might be the D (5 bases). The germline V gene encodes CDR1 SGHVS and CDR2 FQNEAQ. Deletions cut 5 bases from V and 0 bases from J, with 17 bases between. The CDR3 has 17 residues. CDR3 DNA: TGTGCCAGCAGCCCCCGCCCCGGGGGAAACTCTGGAAACACCATATATTTT. This translates into CASSPRPGGNSGNTIYF.

Here the CDR3 DNA reads TGTGCCACCAGCAGAGTTAGGCAGGTCTCCTACGAGCAGTACTTC. It yields the protein CATSRVRQVSYEQYF. V and J are TRBV15 and TRBJ2-7; no firm D call. V was shortened by 1 base and J by 0 bases, with 10 bases between the two germline ends. The CDR3 has 15 residues. Germline assignment: CDR1 LNHNV and CDR2 YYDKDF (reference sequence).

V is TRBV4-1 and J is TRBJ1-5; tentatively, D is TRBD1 (5 bases). V lost 2 bases and J 3 bases, leaving 14 bases between the germline ends. The CDR3 is 16 residues long. Germline V gene sequence: CDR1 MGHRA, CDR2 YSYEKL. The CDR3 DNA is TGCGCCAGCAGCCAATTCCCCGGGGCCGTCAATCAGCCCCAGCATTTT. Translation: CASSQFPGAVNQPQHF.

This clone was observed a few times. This chain uses TRBV15 with TRBJ2-3; D is possibly TRBD2 (7 bases). V was shortened by 0 bases and J by 4 bases, with 11 bases between the two germline ends. The CDR3 loop spans 15 amino acids. In germline, CDR1 is LNHNV, CDR2 YYDKDF (reference sequence). The CDR3 here is CATSREGGAPDTQYF. As DNA, the CDR3 is TGTGCCACCAGCAGAGAGGGGGGGGCCCCAGATACGCAGTATTTT.

The chain carries TRBV7-8 and TRBJ2-1; tentatively, D is TRBD1 (5 bases). Trimming removed 1 base at V and 0 bases at J, with 10 bases between. There are 16 residues in the CDR3. Germline V gene data show CDR1 as SGHVS and CDR2 as FQNEAQ. Here the CDR3 DNA reads TGTGCCAGCAGCTTAGGACAGTTGAGCTCCTACAATGAGCAGTTCTTC. Its protein is CASSLGQLSSYNEQFF.